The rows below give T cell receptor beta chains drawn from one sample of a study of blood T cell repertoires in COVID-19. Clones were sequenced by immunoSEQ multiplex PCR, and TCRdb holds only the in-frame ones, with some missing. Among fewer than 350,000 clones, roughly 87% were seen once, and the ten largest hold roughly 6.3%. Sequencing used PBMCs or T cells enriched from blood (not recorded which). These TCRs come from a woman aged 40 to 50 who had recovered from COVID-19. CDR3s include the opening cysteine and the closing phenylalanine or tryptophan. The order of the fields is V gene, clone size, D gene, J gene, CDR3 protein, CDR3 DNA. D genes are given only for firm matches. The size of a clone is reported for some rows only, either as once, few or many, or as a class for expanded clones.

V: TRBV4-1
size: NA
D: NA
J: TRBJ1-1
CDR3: CASSHLERNTEAFF
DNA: TGCGCCAGCAGCCACTTGGAGCGGAACACTGAAGCTTTCTTT

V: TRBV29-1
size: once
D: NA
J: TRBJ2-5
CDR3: CSVEEDSYQETQYF
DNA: TGCAGCGTTGAAGAAGACAGCTACCAAGAGACCCAGTACTTC

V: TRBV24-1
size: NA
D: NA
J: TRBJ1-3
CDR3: CATAIMDSGNTIYF
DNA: TGTGCCACCGCTATCATGGACAGCGGAAACACCATATATTTT

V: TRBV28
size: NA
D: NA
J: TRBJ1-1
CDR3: CASSPYLRRETEAFF
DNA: TGTGCCAGCAGTCCATACTTGCGACGGGAAACTGAAGCTTTCTTT

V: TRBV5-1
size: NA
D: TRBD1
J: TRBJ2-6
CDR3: CASSPGTGPLSGANVLTF
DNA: TGCGCCAGCAGCCCAGGGACAGGGCCTCTCTCTGGGGCCAACGTCCTGACTTTC

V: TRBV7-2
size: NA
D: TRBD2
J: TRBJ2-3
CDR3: CASSLSSGGTQYF
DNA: TGTGCCAGCAGCTTATCGTCGGGGGGTACGCAGTATTTT

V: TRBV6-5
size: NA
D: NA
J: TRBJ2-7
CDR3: CASSFGPGNYEQYF
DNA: TGTGCCAGCAGTTTCGGACCGGGGAACTACGAGCAGTACTTC

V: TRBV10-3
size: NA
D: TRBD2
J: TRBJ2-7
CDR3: CAISESGLAGAGLFEQYF
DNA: TGTGCCATCAGTGAGTCGGGACTAGCGGGAGCCGGCCTTTTCGAGCAGTACTTC

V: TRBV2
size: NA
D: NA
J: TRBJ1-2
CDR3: CASNQQGDYGYTF
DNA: TGTGCCAGCAATCAACAGGGCGACTATGGCTACACCTTC

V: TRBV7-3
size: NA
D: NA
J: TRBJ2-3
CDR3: CASSLILGARTDTQYF
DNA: TGTGCCAGCAGCTTAATACTGGGGGCGAGGACAGATACGCAGTATTTT

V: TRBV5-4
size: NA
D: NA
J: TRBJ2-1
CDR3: CASSLAGQGYYNEQFF
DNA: TGTGCCAGCAGCTTAGCGGGCCAGGGCTACTACAATGAGCAGTTCTTC

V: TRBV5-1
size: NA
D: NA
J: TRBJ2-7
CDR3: CASSFSGGQTYEQYF
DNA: TGCGCCAGCAGCTTCTCGGGGGGACAAACCTACGAGCAGTACTTC

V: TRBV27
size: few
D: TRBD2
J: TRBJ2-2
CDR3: CASSPPGLAGPGELFF
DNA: TGTGCCAGCAGCCCCCCGGGACTAGCGGGCCCCGGGGAGCTGTTTTTT

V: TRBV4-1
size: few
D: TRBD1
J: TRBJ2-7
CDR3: CASSRRPGQETYEQYF
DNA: TGCGCCAGCAGCCGACGACCAGGACAGGAGACCTACGAGCAGTACTTC

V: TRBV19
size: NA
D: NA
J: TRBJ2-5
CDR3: CASSVQGNQETQYF
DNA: TGTGCCAGTAGTGTACAGGGTAATCAAGAGACCCAGTACTTC

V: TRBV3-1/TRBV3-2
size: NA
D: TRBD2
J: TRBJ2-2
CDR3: CASSRLAGGTGELFF
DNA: TGTGCCAGCAGCAGACTTGCGGGAGGGACCGGGGAGCTGTTTTTT

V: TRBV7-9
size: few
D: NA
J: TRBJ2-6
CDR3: CASSLTGSGANVLTF
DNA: TGTGCCAGCAGCCTTACAGGGAGCGGGGCCAACGTCCTGACTTTC

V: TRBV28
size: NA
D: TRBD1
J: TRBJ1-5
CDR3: CASRQGFYGNQPQHF
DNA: TGTGCCAGTAGACAGGGGTTCTATGGCAATCAGCCCCAGCATTTT

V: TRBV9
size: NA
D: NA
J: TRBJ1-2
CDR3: CASSYQGSPGSYTF
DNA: TGTGCCAGCAGTTATCAGGGTTCTCCCGGTAGCTACACCTTC

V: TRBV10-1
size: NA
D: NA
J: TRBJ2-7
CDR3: CASSGDREQYF
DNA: TGCGCCAGCAGTGGAGATCGGGAGCAGTACTTC